The entry that follows covers one TCR beta chain sequence. This entry belongs to a study of blood T cell repertoires in COVID-19. Study context: COVID-19 samples collected from the United States, Italy and Spain covered acute and convalescent phases.

Per the study methods: Nucleated cell counts were estimated from reference gene primer amplification. Sequenced by immunoSEQ multiplex PCR; TCRdb stores in-frame clones only, minus some. V, J and clone size are those of that table, while D and trimming were read from the DNA. There are about 140,000 clones in the sample; about 72% occur only once, and 11% lies in the top ten. V lost 6 bases to trimming and J lost 7 bases, with 18 bases between them. Germline CDR1 SQVTM, CDR2 ANQGSEA. The CDR3 runs 13 residues. The J gene is TRBJ1-2, the V gene TRBV29-1; possibly TRBD1 for D (6 bases). Sample: peripheral blood. The TCR comes from a man in his fifties or sixties who had recovered from COVID-19. CDR3: CSVKRGALGGYTF. The CDR3 bases are TGCAGCGTCAAACGGGGGGCGTTAGGTGGCTACACCTTC.